The clone carrying this T cell receptor beta chain was detected only a few times. Its cognate antigen is unknown. V lost 2 bases and J lost 1; bases outside the gene matches: 4. The germline V gene has CDR1 GTSNPN and CDR2 SVGIG (reference sequence). This CDR3 contains 14 residues. This specimen comes from a study of beta chain features in type 1 diabetes. Study-wide findings and caveats: VDJ junctions from type 1 diabetes patients carried fewer insertions and larger deletions.

cDNA synthesis used the whole RNA isolate, giving expressed TCRB sequences. Profiled with immunoSEQ multiplex PCR; TCRdb holds only in-frame clones, not every one. This sample carries about 180,000 clones, approximately 13% of them seen once, and the ten largest clones take approximately 0.64%. The collection from each donor was one heparinised blood draw averaging roughly 0.11 L. Stem cell-like memory, regulatory, central memory and naive CD4+ cells were sorted via CD45RO/CCR7/CD25/CD127/CD95/CD27. This receptor was taken from a woman aged 18-29 years in good health. Specimen: central memory CD4+ T cells from blood. The chain is built from TRBV30 and TRBJ1-2, with 7 nucleotides matching TRBD1. CDR3 loop: CAWSKQGINYGYTF. DNA of the CDR3: TGTGCCTGGAGTAAACAGGGGATTAACTATGGCTACACCTTC.